This paragraph reports one TCR beta chain. Antigen specificity is unknown. This record belongs to a study of Graves' ophthalmopathy and Graves' hyperthyroidism. Transcripts of RNA were the source for amplifying TCR beta CDR3 regions. Second-round multiplex PCR followed a first-round RT-PCR using HTBI primers. One entry per CDR3 protein, called by TCRdb with MiXCR from the multiplex PCR reads. The sample yields 300,000 to 350,000 distinct CDR3 sequences, about 17% seen once. Pregnant or lactating patients and those with other autoimmune diseases or uncontrolled infections were excluded. Diagnosis was based on clinical symptoms, serum thyroxine, TRAb, thyroid ultrasound and orbital computed tomography. Broader study findings: This model predicted ophthalmopathy progression (sensitivity 65% to 71%, specificity 72% to 85%).

Germline V gene lookup returns CDR1 LGHNA and CDR2 YNFKEQ. This CDR3 contains 16 residues. Trimming took 0 bases from V and 5 from J; bases not matched to a gene: 0. The sequence was obtained from an adult man with Graves' ophthalmopathy. Sample: peripheral blood. V usage is TRBV4-2 and J usage is TRBJ2-2, with 13 bases identical to TRBD2. The CDR3 bases are TGTGCCAGCAGCCAAGAACTAGCGGGAGGGACCGGGGAGCTGTTTTTT. Its protein is CASSQELAGGTGELFF.